The present T cell receptor beta chain was sequenced within a study of CD8 T cells in ankylosing spondylitis. Concerning this clonotype itself: No antigen is known for it. With a much larger clone just one base away, this may be a read error.

CDR1 is MGHDK and CDR2 is SYGVNS in the germline V gene. The CDR3 runs 14 residues. Whole-study results and caveats: Reported data indicate significant enrichment of disease-linked clones within matched ankylosing spondylitis synovial fluid.

Generation of TCR beta libraries employed quantitative 5'-RACE incorporating molecular barcodes. TCRdb reanalysed the 5' RACE reads using MiXCR and keeps one entry per CDR3 protein. The sample contains roughly 220,000 distinct CDR3 sequences, under 12% of which appear only once. The TCR was taken from a male donor with ankylosing spondylitis or in good health (not recorded which). The sequenced sample was blood, either unsorted or a sorted T cell fraction (not recorded which). This chain joins TRBV25-1 and TRBJ2-4; 7 positions agree with TRBD2. The CDR3 here is CALRGGCSKNIQYF. The CDR3, as DNA: TGTGCTCTAAGGGGAGGGTGTTCCAAAAACATTCAGTACTTC.